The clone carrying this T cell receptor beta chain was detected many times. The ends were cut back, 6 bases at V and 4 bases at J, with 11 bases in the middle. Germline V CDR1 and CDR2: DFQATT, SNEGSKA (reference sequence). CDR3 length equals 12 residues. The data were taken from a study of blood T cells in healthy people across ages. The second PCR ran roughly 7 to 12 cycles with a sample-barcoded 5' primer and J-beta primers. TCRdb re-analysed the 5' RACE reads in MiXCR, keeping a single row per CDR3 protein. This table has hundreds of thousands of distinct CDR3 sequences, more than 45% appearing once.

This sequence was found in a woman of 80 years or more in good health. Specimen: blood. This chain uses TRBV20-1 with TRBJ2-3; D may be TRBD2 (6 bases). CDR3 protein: CSAEGSSDTQYF. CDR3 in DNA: TGCAGTGCGGAGGGTAGCTCAGATACGCAGTATTTT.